This T cell receptor beta chain was obtained from a study of cytomegalovirus exposure and HLA in healthy donors. As for the study in general: Tens of millions of unique TCRs from HLA-typed donors made up an early data release. Study-wide points: Apart from CMV serostatus, no immune exposure information was available.

The PCR had 60 Vbeta and 13 Jbeta primers. Assay used: immunoSEQ multiplex PCR; TCRdb lists only in-frame clones, some missing. The table shows approximately 150,000 clones, with around 82% occurring only once. As for this clone: The target antigen is unknown.

V dropped 0 bases and J dropped 0 bases, with 9 bases sitting between them. The CDR3 length is 15 residues. Germline-derived CDR1 and CDR2 are MNHNS and SASEGT. The clonotype originates from a young woman in good health and CMV-seropositive. The chain links TRBV6-1 to TRBJ2-7; the D gene is possibly TRBD2 (5 bases). The specimen sequenced was PBMCs. CDR3 in DNA: TGTGCCAGCAGTGAAGCCCTGGGGAGCTCCTACGAGCAGTACTTC. Translating it yields CASSEALGSSYEQYF.